This T cell receptor (beta chain) stems from a study of T cells in localized non-small cell lung cancer. Profiling relied on immunoSEQ multiplex PCR, and the TCRdb table lists in-frame clones only, not all of them. The data contain roughly 34,000 clones, approximately 81% of them singletons. V lost 7 bases and J 4 bases, leaving 11 bases between the germline ends. This CDR3 spans 14 amino acids. CDR1 and CDR2 (germline): MNHEY, SVGAGI. This chain joins TRBV6-5 and TRBJ2-6, with D unclear. The source material was peripheral blood, sampled before any cancer treatment. This receptor was taken from a male donor at least 60 years old with stage II squamous cell lung carcinoma. The CDR3, as DNA: TGTGCCAGCAAAGCTGGGGTAGGGGCCAACGTCCTGACTTTC. This sequence encodes CASKAGVGANVLTF.